These 19 T cell receptor beta chains share one sample of origin, sequenced in a study of blood T cell repertoires in COVID-19. Profiled with immunoSEQ multiplex PCR; TCRdb holds only in-frame clones, not every one. This sample yields some 200,000 clones, of which 75% to 85% are seen a single time; 9.5% to 12% belongs to the top ten. Material: peripheral blood. The receptors stem from a woman between 40 and 50 years old with COVID-19, enrolled during active disease.

The gene calls are TRBV5-1 and TRBJ2-4; D gene ambiguous. Per germline, CDR1 SGHRS and CDR2 YFSETQ. This CDR3 has 15 amino acids. The V and J ends lost 2 bases and 4 bases respectively, with 13 bases between them. The CDR3 spells CASSLDAPEKNIQYF. The CDR3 coding sequence is TGCGCCAGCAGCTTAGATGCCCCAGAAAAAAACATTCAGTACTTC. The entire variable domain, with the rest obtained from reference TRBV5-1 and TRBJ2-4, is as follows: KAGVTQTPRYLIKTRGQQVTLSCSPISGHRSVSWYQQTPGQGLQFLFEYFSETQRNKGNFPGRFSGRQFSNSRSEMNVSTLELGDSALYLCASSLDAPEKNIQYFGAGTRLSVL.

This chain uses TRBV4-1 with TRBJ1-2; D remains ambiguous. The CDR3 is made up of 14 amino acids. The germline V gene encodes CDR1 MGHRA and CDR2 YSYEKL. V was clipped by 2 bases and J by 11 bases, with 18 bases between them. The CDR3 reads CASSQPRGEFGYTF. CDR3 DNA: TGCGCCAGCAGCCAACCCCGCGGAGAATTTGGATACACCTTC.

The V and J genes are TRBV6-5 and TRBJ1-5; TRBD1 aligns across 10 bases. This CDR3 contains 14 residues. CDR1 is MNHEY and CDR2 is SVGAGI in the germline V gene. The junction had 5 bases not matched to a gene; V was cut back by 5 bases and J by 7 bases. Here the CDR3 reads CASSPQTGGQPQHF. CDR3 sequence (DNA): TGTGCCAGCAGTCCCCAGACAGGGGGCCAGCCCCAGCATTTT.

On this clone itself: One end of the junction does not line up with germline, which may come from a read error. The V and J genes are TRBV28 and TRBJ2-7, with D maybe TRBD2 (7 bases). This CDR3 contains 14 residues. Germline values: CDR1 MDHEN, CDR2 SYDVKM. In DNA form, the CDR3 reads TGTGCCAGCAAGGGTTTGGGGGGGGGCTACGAGCAATACTTC. Its translation is CASKGLGGGYEQYF.

This clone was detected a few times. The V call is TRBV28, the J call TRBJ2-5; 9 nucleotides line up with TRBD2. The trim removed 4 bases at V and 5 bases at J, leaving 20 bases unmatched. CDR3 length: 19 residues. Germline V gene lookup returns CDR1 MDHEN and CDR2 SYDVKM. CDR3 nucleotides: TGTGCCAGCAGTTCTTTTTTGGGTAGCGGGAGTGAGGGCGGGGAGACCCAGTACTTC. This gives the protein CASSSFLGSGSEGGETQYF.

The chain joins TRBV24-1 to TRBJ2-1; the D is unclear. CDR1 and CDR2 (germline): KGHDR, SFDVKD. The CDR3 is 14 amino acids. The ends were cut back, 3 bases at V and 6 bases at J, with 11 bases in the middle. The CDR3 region is CATSDAGLANEQFF. Written as DNA, the CDR3 is TGTGCCACCAGTGATGCCGGATTAGCCAATGAGCAGTTCTTC.

The CDR3 DNA reads as TGCGCCAGCAGCTTTGAGTCCTACGAGCAGTACGTC. It is translated as CASSFESYEQYV. The rearrangement uses TRBV5-1 and TRBJ2-7; no clear D gene. Germline loops: CDR1 SGHRS, CDR2 YFSETQ. The CDR3 extends over 12 amino acids. V was trimmed by 2 bases and J by 1 base, leaving 4 bases between them.

The rearrangement joins TRBV10-1 to TRBJ2-2; D gene ambiguous. Germline lookup yields CDR1 WNHNN and CDR2 SYGVQD (reference sequence). CDR3 length: 15 residues. V lost 3 bases and J 5 bases, leaving 13 bases between the germline ends. The CDR3 reads CASSEFSVVTGELFF. The CDR3 coding sequence is TGCGCCAGCAGTGAATTCAGTGTTGTGACCGGGGAGCTGTTTTTT.

The chain carries TRBV4-2 and TRBJ2-2, with 9 bases fitting TRBD1. Germline trimming cut 1 base from V and 1 base from J; bases unmatched to any gene: 1. The CDR3 contains 16 residues. In germline, CDR1 is LGHNA, CDR2 YNFKEQ. CDR3 bases: TGTGCCAGCAGCCAAGTGACAGGGGGGAACACCGGGGAGCTGTTTTTT. Its protein is CASSQVTGGNTGELFF.

The V gene is TRBV2, the J gene TRBJ1-1, with TRBD1 identical over 7 bases. The CDR3 is made up of 13 amino acids. Losses at the gene ends were 9 bases for V and 5 bases for J; bases not matched to a gene: 9. Germline V gene sequence: CDR1 SNHLY, CDR2 FYNNEI. CDR3 DNA sequence: TGTGCCAGAACAGACTACAGGGGAACTGAAGCTTTCTTT. Translated: CARTDYRGTEAFF.

The rearrangement links TRBV12-3 or TRBV12-4 to TRBJ1-5; no clear D. Trimming removed 6 bases at V and 4 bases at J, with 7 bases between. The CDR3 has 12 residues. The DNA of the CDR3 is TGTGCCAGCAGCAAGCCTAATCAGCCCCAGCATTTT. Amino acids: CASSKPNQPQHF.

This clone appeared a few times. V gene TRBV27 combines with J gene TRBJ2-3; the D is unclear. CDR1 is MNHEY, CDR2 SMNVEV, per germline (reference sequence). V lost 2 bases to trimming and J lost 2 bases, with 8 bases between them. This CDR3 is built from 14 residues. The chain's CDR3 is CASSLEQTTDTQYF. In nucleotides, the CDR3 is TGTGCCAGCAGTTTAGAACAGACCACAGATACGCAGTATTTT.

This chain joins TRBV5-4 and TRBJ1-2; tentative D call: TRBD1 (5 bases). The germline gives CDR1 SGHNT, CDR2 YYREEE (reference sequence). The V end was cut by 4 bases, the J end by 4 bases, with 17 bases between. This CDR3 is built from 15 residues. The CDR3 DNA is TGTGCCAGCAGCCCGACAGCTGCCTCTGGCTATGGCTACACCTTC. Protein sequence: CASSPTAASGYGYTF.

This clone was observed a few times. V is TRBV6-5 and J is TRBJ2-2; D remains unclear. Per germline, CDR1 MNHEY and CDR2 SVGAGI. V was pared by 8 bases and J by 3 bases, with 13 bases between. The CDR3 has 14 amino acids. The CDR3 sequence is CASPPQRDTGELFF. For the CDR3, the DNA is TGTGCCAGCCCTCCCCAGCGCGACACCGGGGAGCTGTTTTTT.

This clone showed up just once. The V gene is TRBV10-3, the J gene TRBJ2-7; maybe TRBD2 (6 bases). With 0 bases removed from V and 4 bases from J, the gap between germline ends came to 13 bases. There are 15 residues in the CDR3. Germline CDR1 ENHRY, CDR2 SYGVKD. The CDR3 protein is CAISESGGMRYEQYF. CDR3 nucleotides: TGTGCCATCAGTGAGTCTGGCGGGATGAGGTACGAGCAGTACTTC.

The chain is built from TRBV14 and TRBJ2-7; 9 bases are shared with TRBD2. The CDR3 totals 15 residues. V was clipped by 1 base and J by 7 bases; unmatched bases: 8. Looked up from germline, CDR1 is SGHDN and CDR2 is FVKESK. DNA for the CDR3: TGTGCCAGCAGCCAAGCCCTAGCGGGGTCTGGAGAGCAGTACTTC. It is translated as CASSQALAGSGEQYF.

The V call is TRBV27, the J call TRBJ1-5, with TRBD1 as a possible D gene (6 bases). CDR1 and CDR2 from the germline V gene are MNHEY and SMNVEV (reference sequence). There are 14 residues in the CDR3. Trimming cost V 6 bases and J 5 bases, with 14 bases left between them. CDR3 sequence (DNA): TGTGCCAGCAGAAAACAGGGACGGGATCAGCCCCAGCATTTT. This gives the protein CASRKQGRDQPQHF.

This clone has a handful of counts. This chain links TRBV5-1 with TRBJ2-6, with 11 bases that match TRBD1. The J segment lost 2 bases and the V segment lost 1 base, leaving 2 bases of the junction unmatched. The CDR3 covers 17 residues. Germline V gene lookup returns CDR1 SGHRS and CDR2 YFSETQ. CDR3 region: CASSLWTGGAGANVLTF. In nucleotides, the CDR3 is TGCGCCAGCAGCTTGTGGACAGGGGGCGCTGGGGCCAACGTCCTGACTTTC.

In regard to this clone: The same CDR3 is also encoded by other DNA sequences in this sample. The CDR3 region has the DNA TGTGCCAGCTCGCCAGCGGAAGAGACCCAGTACTTC. Amino acids: CASSPAEETQYF. The chain carries TRBV18 and TRBJ2-5, with D possibly TRBD2 on 5 matching bases. The CDR3 is 12 amino acids. V lost 6 bases, J lost 3 bases, and 8 bases lay in between. Per the germline V gene, CDR1 is KGHSH and CDR2 is LQKENI.